There are many counts of the clone carrying this T cell receptor beta chain. Its antigen is as yet unknown. The data stem from a study of blood T cells in healthy people across ages. It was with a sample-barcoded 5' primer and a J-beta primer mix that a second PCR of roughly 6 to 12 cycles was run. Via MiXCR, TCRdb re-called the 5' RACE reads, giving one row per CDR3 protein. The sample includes approximately 800,000 distinct CDR3 sequences, 35% to 60% of them seen just once. Study-level points and caveats: Strong correlation was found linking TCR beta diversity to naive T cell percentage. The fall in TCR beta diversity per million T cells was roughly linear with age.

The TCR sequence derives from an elderly man in good health. The specimen sequenced was blood.

CDR3 in DNA: TGCAGCGTCTCCGAAGGGACAGTGGATGAAAAACTGTTTTTT. Translating gives CSVSEGTVDEKLFF. This rearrangement joins TRBV29-1 to TRBJ1-4; 7 nucleotides align to TRBD1. There are 14 residues in the CDR3. After removal of 6 bases from V and 6 bases from J, the junction contained 10 bases not matched to a gene. Germline CDR1 and CDR2: SQVTM and ANQGSEA.